This T cell receptor (beta chain) emerged from a study of blood T cell repertoires in COVID-19. As for the study in general: The origin of the acute and convalescent COVID-19 samples was the United States, Italy and Spain. Sample material is recorded as cDNA or gDNA derived from T cells, B-cell-depleted T cells, or PBMCs.

The CDR3 loop spans 13 amino acids. Per the study methods: Amplification from reference gene primers served as the basis for estimated nucleated cell counts. The repertoire was sequenced with immunoSEQ multiplex PCR; TCRdb's copy has only in-frame clones and lacks some. V and J calls and clone size are as listed in that table; D and trimming were resolved from the DNA. Among around 250,000 clones, around 88% were seen once, and the ten largest hold roughly an eighth. The chain joins TRBV21-1 to TRBJ2-7; the table assigns TRBD1, which was not confirmed against the DNA. TRBV21-1 is labeled a pseudogene. The sequence was obtained from an older man with acute or convalescent COVID-19. The sequenced sample consisted of peripheral blood. The DNA for the CDR3 is TGTGCCAGCAGCAAACGGGGACAGGTGCAGCAGTACTTC. Its translation: CASSKRGQVQQYF.